The 10 T cell receptor beta chains given below trace back to one sample, sequenced in a study of T cell responses to AZD1222 COVID-19 vaccine. TCRdb's table, derived via immunoSEQ multiplex PCR, lists solely in-frame clones and lacks some. The data contain 50,000 to 70,000 clones, more than 80% of them seen just once; the ten biggest clones take up approximately 19%. The source was peripheral blood, collected on day 0 of MenACWY control vaccination. These TCRs come from an adult in good health.

V and J are TRBV7-9 and TRBJ2-7, with D uncertain. The CDR3 is made up of 14 amino acids. The V gene lost 5 bases and the J gene lost 2 bases, with 13 bases spanning the gap. Germline V gene data show CDR1 as SEHNR and CDR2 as FQNEAQ (reference sequence). The CDR3 sequence: CASSLPGLTYEQYF. CDR3 nucleotides: TGTGCCAGCAGCCTCCCGGGCTTAACCTACGAGCAGTACTTC.

V and J are TRBV30 and TRBJ2-7; 8 bases map to TRBD1. V shed 3 bases, J shed 2 bases, and the junction held 12 bases outside the gene matches. CDR3 length equals 16 residues. The V gene's germline CDR1 is GTSNPN and CDR2 SVGIG (reference sequence). In nucleotides, the CDR3 is TGTGCCTGGAGAAGCGTTGAACAGGGGGACCCCTACGAGCAGTACTTC. Its protein is CAWRSVEQGDPYEQYF. Supplemented by reference TRBV30 and TRBJ2-7, the full variable domain reads SQTIHQWPATLVQPVGSPLSLECTVEGTSNPNLYWYRQAAGRGLQLLFYSVGIGQISSEVPQNLSASRPQDRQFILSSKKLLLSDSGFYLCAWRSVEQGDPYEQYFGPGTRLTVT.

This chain connects TRBV12-3 or TRBV12-4 to TRBJ2-7, with 8 bases aligning to TRBD1. The CDR3 is 12 residues long. Trimming at V came to 9 bases and at J to 4 bases, leaving 5 bases not matched to a gene. The CDR3 region has the DNA TGTGCCAGTCGGGACAGGTTTTACGAGCAGTACTTC. It specifies CASRDRFYEQYF.

This chain uses TRBV4-3 with TRBJ2-7, with TRBD2 matching over 10 bases. Germline assignment: CDR1 LGHNA and CDR2 YSLEER. V lost 6 bases and J lost 4; bases outside the gene matches: 9. The CDR3 covers 15 residues. DNA for the CDR3: TGCGCCAGCAGTACCGGACTAGCGGAGATATACGAGCAGTACTTC. Encoded protein: CASSTGLAEIYEQYF.

This chain uses TRBV13 with TRBJ1-5; D unresolved. CDR1 and CDR2 (germline): PRHDT, FYEKMQ (reference sequence). Trimming removed 0 bases at V and 6 bases at J, with 15 bases between. The CDR3 runs 16 residues. CDR3 protein: CASSLGSRALTQPQHF. The DNA of the CDR3 is TGTGCCAGCAGCTTAGGATCTAGGGCATTGACTCAGCCCCAGCATTTT.

This chain connects TRBV19 to TRBJ1-1, with D maybe TRBD1 (6 bases). The CDR3 loop spans 15 amino acids. V gave up 4 bases and J gave up 1 base, with 13 bases separating them. Germline V CDR1 and CDR2: LNHDA, SQIVND (reference sequence). The DNA for the CDR3 is TGTGCCAGTAGTAAACTCCAGGGGACGAACACTGAAGCTTTCTTT. Amino acid sequence: CASSKLQGTNTEAFF.

This clone was observed a handful of times. The chain recombines TRBV4-1 with TRBJ2-1; 7 bases are a match to TRBD2. This CDR3 region has 16 residues. Germline V gene lookup returns CDR1 MGHRA and CDR2 YSYEKL. The V and J ends lost 4 bases and 1 base, in that order; junction bases with no gene match: 7. The CDR3 here is CASSLIPSGSYNEQFF. CDR3 sequence (DNA): TGCGCCAGCAGCCTCATACCTAGCGGTTCCTACAATGAGCAGTTCTTC.

This clone was seen just once. The V gene is TRBV12-3 or TRBV12-4, the J gene TRBJ2-1, with no clear D. V lost 6 bases to trimming and J lost 11 bases, with 11 bases between them. This CDR3 is built from 11 residues. This CDR3 reads CASSEFQQQFF. The CDR3 DNA reads TGTGCCAGCAGCGAGTTCCAGCAGCAGTTCTTC.

This clone is medium-sized. The chain employs TRBV7-9 and TRBJ1-1; 7 nucleotides align to TRBD1. The CDR3 has 14 amino acids. J lost 1 base, V lost 5 bases, and 4 bases had no gene match. Germline CDR1 and CDR2: SEHNR and FQNEAQ (reference sequence). The DNA for the CDR3 is TGTGCCAGCAGCCAGTGGACAGGGAACACTGAAGCTTTCTTT. Protein sequence: CASSQWTGNTEAFF.

In this sample, this clone turned up a few times. The V and J genes are TRBV11-3 and TRBJ2-1; 8 bases match TRBD2. This CDR3 is 16 amino acids long. The germline gives CDR1 SGHNT, CDR2 YENEEA. Losses at the gene ends were 2 bases for V and 4 bases for J; bases not matched to a gene: 7. The CDR3 loop reads CASSLRAGLVYNEQFF. Here the CDR3 DNA reads TGTGCCAGCAGCTTAAGAGCGGGACTAGTGTACAATGAGCAGTTCTTC.